Listed here are 29 T cell receptor beta chains from one sample, sequenced in a study of T cell repertoires in cytomegalovirus infection (dated by TCRdb to between 2018 and 2020). The sample was run on an Illumina HiSeq 1500. TCRdb reanalyzed the raw reads on its own, using fastp at Q25 for trimming and MiXCR for clone calling, and kept in-frame beta chains. Each entry is one CDR3 protein sequence, shown with its most common DNA and genes. Here the sample has around 450,000 distinct CDR3 sequences; about a third occur a single time. Roughly 13% of the sample comes from the top ten. The sample taken for sequencing was PBMCs. The receptors here all came from a human donor in good health (CMV status not recorded). Some clones in this sample may be carry-over from other donors' samples.

This clonotype has more than one count but fewer than ten. The chain carries TRBV7-9 and TRBJ2-4, with D perhaps matching TRBD2 (5 bases). The CDR3 is 13 residues long. The germline V gene has CDR1 SEHNR and CDR2 FQNEAQ (reference sequence). The V and J ends lost 3 bases and 13 bases respectively, with 16 bases between them. The DNA of the CDR3 is TGTGCCAGCAGCTTGACGACTGTGGGAGTACAGTACTTC. Translated: CASSLTTVGVQYF. Supplemented by reference TRBV7-9 and TRBJ2-4, the full variable domain reads DTGVSQNPRHKITKRGQNVTFRCDPISEHNRLYWYRQTLGQGPEFLTYFQNEAQLEKSRLLSDRFSAERPKGSFSTLEIQRTEQGDSAMYLCASSLTTVGVQYFGAGTRLSVL.

The chain has TRBV20-1 and TRBJ1-5; the D is unclear. The V gene lost 0 bases and the J gene lost 2 bases, with 11 bases spanning the gap. The CDR3 is made up of 15 amino acids. Germline lookup yields CDR1 DFQATT and CDR2 SNEGSKA (reference sequence). The CDR3 DNA reads TGCAGTGCTAGAGATAGGACTAGGGGCAATCAGCCCCAGCATTTT. This encodes CSARDRTRGNQPQHF.

This clonotype came up a few times. V and J are TRBV28 and TRBJ1-4; D is unresolved. V was shortened by 3 bases and J by 7 bases, with 15 bases between the two germline ends. CDR3 size: 15 residues. CDR1 is MDHEN, CDR2 SYDVKM, per germline. CDR3 in amino acids: CASSFVPKAGEKLFF. In DNA, the CDR3 is TGTGCCAGCAGTTTTGTCCCTAAGGCGGGTGAAAAACTGTTTTTT. Full variable domain (remainder filled in from reference TRBV28 and TRBJ1-4): DVKVTQSSRYLVKRTGEKVFLECVQDMDHENMFWYRQDPGLGLRLIYFSYDVKMKEKGDIPEGYSVSREKKERFSLILESASTNQTSMYLCASSFVPKAGEKLFFGSGTQLSVL.

The chain is built from TRBV5-4 and TRBJ2-7, with D unclear. V was shortened by 2 bases and J by 9 bases, with 15 bases between the two germline ends. The germline V gene encodes CDR1 SGHNT and CDR2 YYREEE (reference sequence). The CDR3 consists of 13 residues. CDR3 coding DNA: TGTGCCAGCAGCTTTACCGCCCAGGATGTGCAGTACTTC. The encoded protein is CASSFTAQDVQYF.

The chain employs TRBV5-5 and TRBJ2-2, with a weak D call TRBD2 (5 bases). Between the trimmed V and J ends, which lost 3 bases and 5 bases, there was a span of 23 bases. Looked up from germline, CDR1 is SGHKS and CDR2 is YYEKEE (reference sequence). The CDR3 sequence is 18 residues long. CDR3 nucleotide sequence: TGTGCCAGCAGCTCCGACCGTCTGGAGGCTGGTCGGACCGGGGAGCTGTTTTTT. It is translated as CASSSDRLEAGRTGELFF.

The table lists this clonotype with a few counts. The chain uses TRBV7-8 and TRBJ1-2, with 8 positions matching TRBD1. Germline CDR1 SGHVS, CDR2 FQNEAQ. The ends lost 5 bases at V and 4 bases at J; junction bases unmatched: 12. The CDR3 has 16 residues. CDR3 protein: CASSADRARGGYGYTF. The CDR3 region has the DNA TGTGCCAGCAGCGCGGACAGGGCCCGGGGTGGCTATGGCTACACCTTC.

In this sample, this clonotype turned up a few times. The chain joins TRBV7-9 to TRBJ1-1, with TRBD1 as a possible D gene (5 bases). The V end lost 3 bases, the J end lost 7 bases, and 21 bases lay between the germline ends. Germline V CDR1 and CDR2: SEHNR, FQNEAQ (reference sequence). The CDR3 sequence is 16 residues long. CDR3: CASSLGLVANFGEAFF. CDR3 DNA: TGTGCCAGCAGCTTGGGGCTAGTCGCCAACTTTGGTGAAGCTTTCTTT. Together with reference TRBV7-9 and TRBJ1-1, the CDR3 gives the full variable domain: DTGVSQNPRHKITKRGQNVTFRCDPISEHNRLYWYRQTLGQGPEFLTYFQNEAQLEKSRLLSDRFSAERPKGSFSTLEIQRTEQGDSAMYLCASSLGLVANFGEAFFGQGTRLTVV.

This clonotype was observed at least ten times. The chain uses TRBV7-2 and TRBJ2-7, with 9 positions matching TRBD2. Looked up from germline, CDR1 is SGHTA and CDR2 is FQGNSA. The CDR3 is made up of 14 amino acids. The trim removed 6 bases at V and 3 bases at J, leaving 6 bases unmatched. The CDR3 loop reads CASRRGGAFYEQYF. The CDR3 coding sequence is TGTGCCAGCAGGCGCGGGGGGGCTTTCTACGAGCAGTACTTC.

The V gene is TRBV29-1, the J gene TRBJ2-5; TRBD2 agrees at 12 bases. The ends lost 2 bases at V and 4 bases at J; junction bases unmatched: 8. This CDR3 is built from 16 residues. The V gene's germline CDR1 is SQVTM and CDR2 ANQGSEA. CDR3 sequence reads: CSVETPSGGALETQYF. The CDR3 DNA is TGCAGCGTTGAAACCCCTAGCGGGGGGGCCCTAGAGACCCAGTACTTC.

This clonotype was seen at least ten times. The V call is TRBV7-2, the J call TRBJ1-5; D may be TRBD1 (6 bases). The V end was cut by 1 base, the J end by 6 bases, with 13 bases between. Germline CDR1 SGHTA, CDR2 FQGNSA. The CDR3 runs to 15 residues. The CDR3 sequence is CASSLVQQGGQPQHF. In DNA, the CDR3 is TGTGCCAGCAGCTTAGTCCAACAGGGTGGTCAGCCCCAGCATTTT.

As to this clonotype: This sequence may be a read error, since a much larger clone differs from it by one base. The CDR3 does not end in the conserved phenylalanine or tryptophan, so this is likely a read error. The genes are TRBV7-2 and TRBJ2-1; D gene ambiguous. The CDR3 loop spans 13 amino acids. Between the trimmed V and J ends, which lost 5 bases and 7 bases, there was a span of 12 bases. Germline V gives CDR1 SGHTA, CDR2 FQGNSA. The CDR3 DNA sequence: TGTGCCAGCAGCCGCCCTCTAAGGAATGAGCAGTTCTGC. It specifies CASSRPLRNEQFC.

As to this clonotype: The junction does not match germline at one end; this may be a read error. This chain uses TRBV6-5 with TRBJ1-4; 10 bases align to TRBD1. Germline CDR1 MNHEY, CDR2 SVGAGI. This CDR3 has 16 residues. CDR3 DNA sequence: TGTTCCAGCAGTGACTGGACAGGGGGTTCCAATGAAAAACTTTTTTTT. Translation: CSSSDWTGGSNEKLFF.

This clonotype was detected only once. V usage is TRBV18 and J usage is TRBJ2-7, with TRBD1 as a possible D gene (6 bases). Trimming removed 3 bases from V and 5 bases from J, with 17 bases in between. CDR3 size: 15 residues. The germline gives CDR1 KGHSH, CDR2 LQKENI. This chain's CDR3 is CASSPTQQGLHEQYF. For the CDR3, the DNA is TGTGCCAGCTCACCTACCCAACAGGGTCTCCACGAGCAGTACTTC.

The V call is TRBV2, the J call TRBJ1-5; 9 bases match TRBD1. V shed 8 bases and J 6 bases; nucleotides not matched to a gene: 11. The germline gives CDR1 SNHLY, CDR2 FYNNEI. The CDR3 loop spans 15 amino acids. The CDR3 coding sequence is TGTGCCAGCTCGGGACAGGGTTTGGGCACTCAGCCCCAGCATTTT. Residues: CASSGQGLGTQPQHF.

This clonotype was recorded at least ten times. The V call is TRBV7-8, the J call TRBJ2-3, with 15 positions matching TRBD2. V was pared by 3 bases and J by 4 bases, with 8 bases of the junction left unmatched. The CDR3 is 18 residues long. Germline values: CDR1 SGHVS, CDR2 FQNEAQ. The CDR3 bases are TGTGCCAGCAGCTTGGGAGGACTAGCGGGGGGGAGCCCAGATACGCAGTATTTT. Translating it yields CASSLGGLAGGSPDTQYF.

The gene calls are TRBV29-1 and TRBJ2-1; the D gene is possibly TRBD1 (6 bases). Trimming stripped 6 bases from V and 6 bases from J, with 15 bases between. The CDR3 covers 13 residues. From germline, CDR1 is SQVTM and CDR2 ANQGSEA. The CDR3 here is CSVLQGSGNEQFF. As DNA, the CDR3 is TGCAGCGTGCTACAGGGCTCCGGCAATGAGCAGTTCTTC.

Remarks on this clonotype: No conserved phenylalanine or tryptophan ends this CDR3, so it is likely a read error. No DNA is shown, since the ends of the CDR3 on it are uncertain; the CDR3 is the one TCRdb lists. CDR3: CASCYSGTNNEQFL. V and J are TRBV7-8 and TRBJ2-1; TRBD2, the table's D call, lacks a check against the DNA. The CDR3 has 14 residues if both end residues are counted. Germline V gives CDR1 SGHVS, CDR2 FQNEAQ.

This clonotype was seen ten or more times. This sequence joins TRBV7-9 and TRBJ2-1; D call uncertain. Germline CDR1 and CDR2: SEHNR and FQNEAQ (reference sequence). V lost 1 base and J lost 4, with 11 bases in between. The CDR3 is 15 amino acids. The CDR3 nucleotides are TGTGCCAGCAGCTTAGTTGTAGAGTCTTACAATGAGCAGTTCTTC. Translating gives CASSLVVESYNEQFF.

The genes are TRBV6-6 and TRBJ2-2, with 10 bases matching TRBD2. Trimming cost V 5 bases and J 2 bases; bases outside gene matches: 8. Germline V CDR1 and CDR2: MNHNY, SVGAGI (reference sequence). The CDR3 is 17 amino acids. CDR3 nucleotide sequence: TGTGCCAGCAGTCTCGCTAGCGGGGGCAAAAACACCGGGGAGCTGTTTTTT. Amino acid sequence: CASSLASGGKNTGELFF.

The chain carries TRBV5-1 and TRBJ2-3; 8 bases align to TRBD1. J was trimmed by 2 bases and V by 4 bases; bases with no gene match: 12. The germline V gene has CDR1 SGHRS and CDR2 YFSETQ. The length of the CDR3 is 17 residues. This CDR3 is CASSTMPGTGTTDTQYF. CDR3 nucleotide sequence: TGCGCCAGCAGCACCATGCCCGGGACAGGAACCACAGATACGCAGTATTTT.

As regards this clonotype: A read error may account for a junction end that differs from germline. This chain links TRBV6-1 with TRBJ2-7; 9 bases line up with TRBD1. This CDR3 has 14 residues. CDR1 and CDR2 (germline): MNHNS, SASEGT. The CDR3 bases are TGTGCCAACAGTGAACAGGGGGCCAAGAGCGAGCAGTACTTC. It codes for CANSEQGAKSEQYF.

The chain couples TRBV2 to TRBJ2-7, with 7 bases that match TRBD2. J was trimmed by 7 bases and V by 8 bases; bases with no gene match: 8. Germline assignment: CDR1 SNHLY and CDR2 FYNNEI. The CDR3 has 12 amino acids. CDR3 in DNA: TGTGCCAGCCCAGGGAGGGATCGGGAGCAGTACTTC. Translated: CASPGRDREQYF.

The table lists this clonotype with a few counts. The germline gene is not matched at one end of the junction; a read error may be the cause. This chain joins TRBV6-4 and TRBJ2-1; D unresolved. The length of the CDR3 is 13 residues. From germline, CDR1 is MRHNA and CDR2 SNTAGT. The DNA for the CDR3 is TGTGCCAGCAGTGGGCTAAACTCAAGCCCCAAGGTCTTC. It yields the protein CASSGLNSSPKVF.

This clonotype was seen only a few times. The chain uses TRBV4-2 and TRBJ2-5, with D possibly matching TRBD1 (5 bases). V lost 3 bases, J lost 5 bases, and 19 bases lay in between. This CDR3 contains 16 residues. The V gene's germline CDR1 is LGHNA and CDR2 YNFKEQ. The CDR3 coding sequence is TGTGCCAGCAGCCACCAGGAAGGGGTTGGTTTTGAGACCCAGTACTTC. Translated, it gives CASSHQEGVGFETQYF.

The genes are TRBV5-6 and TRBJ2-1; D is perhaps TRBD1 (6 bases). Trimming removed 0 bases from V and 10 bases from J, with 23 bases in between. In germline, CDR1 is SGHDT, CDR2 YYEEEE. This CDR3 is 17 amino acids long. In nucleotides, the CDR3 is TGTGCCAGCAGCTTGGGACCTTCCAGGGGCTCCCTGGGGGAGCAGTTCTTC. Protein product: CASSLGPSRGSLGEQFF.

This clonotype was seen more than once but under ten times. The chain carries TRBV11-2 and TRBJ2-1; TRBD2 aligns across 13 bases. Germline values: CDR1 SGHAT, CDR2 FQNNGV. Germline trimming cut 3 bases from V and 5 bases from J; bases unmatched to any gene: 10. The CDR3 spans 18 residues. The DNA of the CDR3 is TGTGCCAGCAGCTTCGGACTAGCGGGGGTTCGCGGGCACAATGAGCAGTTCTTC. Translating gives CASSFGLAGVRGHNEQFF.

A few counts support this clonotype. The chain joins TRBV19 to TRBJ2-1; D is possibly TRBD1 (5 bases). CDR3 length: 15 residues. Germline loops: CDR1 LNHDA, CDR2 SQIVND (reference sequence). Trimming shortened V by 2 bases and J by 8 bases, and 16 bases separated the two germline ends. Here the CDR3 DNA reads TGTGCCAGTAGTATAAAAGGGGTCGTGAAATATGAGCAGTTCTTC. Its translation: CASSIKGVVKYEQFF.

J is TRBJ2-3 and V is TRBV29-1; TRBD2 aligns across 7 bases. V was clipped by 8 bases and J by 0 bases; unmatched bases: 11. The CDR3 is made up of 15 amino acids. The V gene's germline CDR1 is SQVTM and CDR2 ANQGSEA. CDR3 nucleotides: TGCAGCAGCCGGGACTACACCTATAGCACAGATACGCAGTATTTT. It translates to CSSRDYTYSTDTQYF.

In this sample, this clonotype turned up a few times. The J gene is TRBJ2-5, the V gene TRBV7-9, with D perhaps TRBD2 (5 bases). Germline CDR1 reads SEHNR; CDR2 reads FQNEAQ (reference sequence). V gave up 5 bases and J gave up 0 bases, with 10 bases separating them. This CDR3 contains 14 residues. DNA for the CDR3: TGTGCCAGCAGCCCACGGGGAGACCAAGAGACCCAGTACTTC. Protein: CASSPRGDQETQYF.